Below, one T cell receptor (beta chain) is given with its context. This record belongs to a study of shared T cell receptors in the human thymus. This CDR3 has 14 amino acids. Per the germline V gene, CDR1 is SQVTM and CDR2 is ANQGSEA. V gave up 6 bases and J gave up 6 bases, with 21 bases separating them. Here immunoSEQ multiplex PCR was the method, and the copy in TCRdb shows in-frame clones only, minus some. The table records about 660,000 clones, roughly 90% of them present only once. The sample was also linked to a second study, of human thymus T cells. That study reports: The study used thymus tissue resected during corrective heart surgery.

V is TRBV29-1 and J is TRBJ2-7; TRBD2 is a possible D gene (5 bases). The source is a boy in the first two years of life with a congenital heart defect. Sequenced: thymocytes. CDR3 DNA: TGCAGCGTCCTAGGTGAGGGCCCGACGGGCGAGCAGTACTTC. This codes for CSVLGEGPTGEQYF.